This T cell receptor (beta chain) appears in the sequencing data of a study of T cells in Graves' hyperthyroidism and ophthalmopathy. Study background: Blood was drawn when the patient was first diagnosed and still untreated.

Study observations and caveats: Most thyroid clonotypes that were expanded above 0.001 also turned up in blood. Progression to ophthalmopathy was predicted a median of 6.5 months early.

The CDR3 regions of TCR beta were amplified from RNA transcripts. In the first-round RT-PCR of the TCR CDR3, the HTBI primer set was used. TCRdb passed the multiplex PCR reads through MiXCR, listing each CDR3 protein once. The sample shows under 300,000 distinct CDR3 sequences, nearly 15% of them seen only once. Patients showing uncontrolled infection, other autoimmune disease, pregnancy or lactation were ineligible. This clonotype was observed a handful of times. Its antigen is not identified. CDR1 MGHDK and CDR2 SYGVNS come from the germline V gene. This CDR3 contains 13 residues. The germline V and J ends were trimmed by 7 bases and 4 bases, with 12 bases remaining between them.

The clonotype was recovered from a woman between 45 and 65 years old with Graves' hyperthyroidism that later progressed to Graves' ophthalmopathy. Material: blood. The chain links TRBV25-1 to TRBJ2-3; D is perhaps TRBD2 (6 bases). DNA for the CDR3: TGTGCCAGCATCAGTTCGGGGGCAGATACGCAGTATTTT. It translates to CASISSGADTQYF.